This TCR beta chain comes out of a study of regulatory T cells in long-lasting Graves disease. The germline gives CDR1 MGHRA, CDR2 YSYEKL. There are 17 residues in the CDR3. The V gene lost 2 bases and the J gene lost 7 bases, with 21 bases spanning the gap. Researchers made TCR beta libraries by using iRepertoire HTBI primers and running Arm-PCR on CDR3 regions. One entry per CDR3 protein, called by TCRdb with MiXCR from the multiplex PCR reads. Of roughly 500,000 distinct CDR3 sequences detected, around 12% appear once; the ten largest clones hold around 10%. Specified time point: newly diagnosed GD, antithyroid drugs for less than 3 months. PBMCs were the source of the RNA used for TCR sequencing. The same data also went into a second study, on T cells in Graves' hyperthyroidism and ophthalmopathy. This second study notes: TCR CDR3 underwent first-round RT-PCR with the HTBI primer set.

The TCR sequence derives from a woman under 40 with Graves disease. The sequences come from peripheral blood mononuclear cells (PBMCs), collected at new diagnosis, from a patient treated with antithyroid drugs. This chain links TRBV4-1 with TRBJ2-4, with a weak D call TRBD1 (5 bases). CDR3 protein: CASSQNSLRDSRNIQYF. The CDR3 DNA sequence: TGCGCCAGCAGCCAAAACAGCTTGAGAGACAGCCGGAACATTCAGTACTTC.